The rows below give T cell receptor beta chains drawn from one sample of a study of prognosis after radiotherapy for stage I lung cancer. From the multiplex PCR reads, TCRdb called clonotypes with MiXCR, one entry per CDR3 protein. The sample carries 11,000 to 15,000 distinct CDR3 sequences, about 30% recorded once. Sequencing was performed on PBMCs, taken before or after stereotactic body radiation therapy (not recorded which). The origin of the receptors is a donor aged 50 or older with non-small cell lung cancer. CDR3s include the opening cysteine and the closing phenylalanine or tryptophan. The D gene is left open where the match is weak. The listing skips clone size in some rows; elsewhere it reads once, few, many or a size class.

abundance	j_gene	v_gene	d_gene	CDR3aa	CDR3nt
medium-sized	TRBJ2-1	TRBV7-3	TRBD2	CASSLLAGEWNEQFF	TGTGCCAGCAGCCTACTAGCGGGAGAGTGGAATGAGCAGTTCTTC
-	TRBJ1-1	TRBV7-9	-	CASSYRGVETEAFF	TGTGCCAGCAGCTACCGGGGTGTGGAGACTGAAGCTTTCTTT
many	TRBJ2-7	TRBV10-3	-	CAISARGGSSYEQYF	TGTGCCATCAGTGCCCGGGGCGGAAGCTCCTACGAGCAGTACTTC
-	TRBJ1-2	TRBV5-1	TRBD1	CDSRSEPGQTGGYTF	TGCGACAGCAGATCCGAACCGGGACAGACAGGTGGCTACACCTTC
-	TRBJ1-2	TRBV20-1	-	CSDAWSGTGGYGYTF	TGCAGTGACGCCTGGTCGGGGACCGGGGGCTATGGCTACACCTTC
medium-sized	TRBJ2-2	TRBV5-1	-	CASSLPGRSNTGELFF	TGCGCCAGCAGCTTGCCTGGGAGATCGAACACCGGGGAGCTGTTTTTT
many	TRBJ2-1	TRBV5-4	-	CASSLDRAHYNEQFF	TGTGCCAGCAGCTTGGACAGGGCCCACTACAATGAGCAGTTCTTC
many	TRBJ1-3	TRBV10-3	-	CAITELPGNTIYF	TGTGCCATCACTGAACTGCCTGGAAACACCATATATTTT
many	TRBJ1-5	TRBV20-1	-	CSALGTRDQPQHF	TGCAGTGCTTTGGGGACAAGGGATCAGCCCCAGCATTTT
many	TRBJ1-2	TRBV10-3	-	CAISQTGTYGYTF	TGTGCCATCAGCCAGACAGGAACCTATGGCTACACCTTC
medium-sized	TRBJ2-1	TRBV12-3/TRBV12-4	-	CASSFPGLGEQFF	TGTGCCAGCAGTTTTCCGGGCCTAGGTGAGCAGTTCTTC
-	TRBJ2-3	TRBV5-4	TRBD2	CASSLPGGLETDTQYF	TGTGCCAGCAGCTTGCCCGGGGGACTAGAAACAGATACGCAGTATTTT
medium-sized	TRBJ1-4	TRBV14	-	CASSQERTGRFSTNEKLFF	TGTGCCAGCAGCCAAGAAAGGACGGGTAGGTTTTCGACTAATGAAAAACTGTTTTTT
once	TRBJ2-1	TRBV2	TRBD2	CLTPPPTGGPREQFF	TGTTTGACCCCCCCGCCGACGGGAGGGCCGCGTGAGCAGTTCTTC
medium-sized	TRBJ2-1	TRBV9	TRBD2	CASSGSSGSRGEQFF	TGTGCCAGCAGCGGATCTAGCGGGAGTCGGGGTGAGCAGTTCTTC
many	TRBJ2-3	TRBV7-9	-	CASSLVVNIYTQYF	TGTGCCAGCAGCTTAGTGGTTAACATTTATACGCAGTATTTT
-	TRBJ2-1	TRBV3-1	-	CASSPARGKHFF	TGTGCCAGCAGCCCTGCTCGGGGCAAGCATTTCTTC
many	TRBJ1-2	TRBV15	-	CATSPTGNYGYTF	TGTGCCACCAGCCCAACAGGGAACTATGGCTACACCTTC
many	TRBJ1-1	TRBV7-3	-	CASSLTGEGTEAFF	TGTGCCAGCAGCTTAACAGGGGAGGGCACTGAAGCTTTCTTT
many	TRBJ2-1	TRBV18	-	CASSPNREEQFF	TGTGCCAGCTCACCCAACAGGGAAGAACAGTTCTTC
medium-sized	TRBJ2-7	TRBV11-2	TRBD2	CASSYQGLAGYEQYF	TGTGCCAGCAGCTACCAAGGACTAGCGGGGTACGAGCAGTACTTC
many	TRBJ2-7	TRBV7-9	-	CASSPPGHYEQYF	TGTGCCAGCAGCCCCCCAGGGCACTACGAGCAGTACTTC
medium-sized	TRBJ2-7	TRBV28	TRBD2	CASSQTSGGTYEQYF	TGTGCCAGCAGTCAAACTAGCGGGGGTACCTACGAGCAGTACTTC
many	TRBJ1-3	TRBV7-8	TRBD1	CASSEYRGGNTIYF	TGTGCCAGCAGCGAGTACAGGGGTGGAAACACCATATATTTT
many	TRBJ1-6	TRBV4-1	-	CASSQSSQGMEIYSPLHF	TGCGCCAGCAGCCAATCGAGTCAGGGCATGGAGATTTATTCACCCCTCCACTTT
many	TRBJ2-1	TRBV7-2	-	CASSLVWGAGRGEQFF	TGTGCCAGCAGCTTAGTCTGGGGGGCTGGGAGGGGAGAGCAGTTCTTC
many	TRBJ2-3	TRBV5-6	TRBD2	CASSFFGPGTSGTDTQYF	TGTGCCAGCAGCTTCTTTGGGCCAGGGACTAGCGGCACAGATACGCAGTATTTT
-	TRBJ2-7	TRBV12-3/TRBV12-4	-	CASSSLGAQKQYF	TGTGCCAGCAGCTCTTTAGGGGCCCAAAAGCAGTACTTC
medium-sized	TRBJ2-1	TRBV20-1	TRBD2	CSANRGPSGKHNEQFF	TGCAGTGCTAATAGGGGGCCTAGCGGGAAACACAATGAGCAGTTCTTC
medium-sized	TRBJ2-7	TRBV15	-	CATSRDGRQTYEQYF	TGTGCCACCAGCAGAGATGGGCGGCAGACCTACGAGCAGTACTTC
many	TRBJ1-1	TRBV9	TRBD1	CASSPPGQGKNTEAFF	TGTGCCAGCAGCCCTCCCGGACAGGGGAAGAACACTGAAGCTTTCTTT
-	TRBJ2-2	TRBV7-8	-	CASSLRVPTGELFF	TGTGCCAGCAGCCTCCGGGTTCCCACCGGGGAGCTGTTTTTT
-	TRBJ1-5	TRBV28	-	CASSLLRWLQHF	TGTGCCAGCAGTTTACTCCGGTGGCTCCAGCATTTT
many	TRBJ1-5	TRBV20-1	TRBD1	CSAPRDRQHQPQHF	TGCAGTGCTCCGAGGGACAGACAGCATCAGCCCCAGCATTTT
-	TRBJ2-6	TRBV5-1	TRBD1	CASGPLGQGLSGANVLTF	TGCGCCAGCGGCCCGCTGGGACAGGGACTATCTGGGGCCAACGTCCTGACTTTC
many	TRBJ1-3	TRBV18	-	CASSPRSPSGNTIYF	TGTGCCAGCTCACCACGCAGCCCCTCTGGAAACACCATATATTTT
many	TRBJ2-7	TRBV19	-	CATFQNYEQYF	TGTGCCACCTTTCAGAACTACGAGCAGTACTTC
many	TRBJ2-2	TRBV5-1	TRBD1	CASSLPPGQRRGELFF	TGCGCCAGCAGCTTACCTCCGGGACAGCGACGCGGGGAGCTGTTTTTT
many	TRBJ2-5	TRBV4-2	TRBD2	CASSQGLAGAETQYF	TGTGCCAGCAGCCAAGGACTAGCGGGAGCAGAGACCCAGTACTTC
medium-sized	TRBJ2-3	TRBV9	-	CASSVDIAYTDTQYF	TGTGCCAGCAGCGTAGATATAGCGTACACAGATACGCAGTATTTT
-	TRBJ2-7	TRBV15	-	CATSMSYTYEQYF	TGTGCCACCAGCATGTCGTACACCTACGAGCAGTACTTC
-	TRBJ2-1	TRBV27	-	CASMGDGLGGAGYNEQLF	TGTGCCAGCATGGGGGACGGGTTGGGGGGAGCAGGTTACAATGAGCAGCTCTTC
-	TRBJ2-7	TRBV20-1	-	CSARGLVCGTPHEQYF	TGCAGTGCTAGAGGGCTGGTGTGCGGGACTCCCCACGAGCAGTACTTC
many	TRBJ2-3	TRBV20-1	TRBD2	CSPVAGGSTDTQYF	TGCAGTCCAGTGGCGGGAGGGAGCACAGATACGCAGTATTTT
many	TRBJ2-2	TRBV7-9	TRBD1	CASSLGSYRTGTPGELFF	TGTGCCAGCAGCTTAGGGAGTTATCGGACAGGGACACCCGGGGAGCTGTTTTTT
-	TRBJ1-2	TRBV28	-	CASRGRGGWANYDYTF	TGTGCCAGCAGGGGCCGGGGGGGATGGGCCAACTATGACTACACCTTC
medium-sized	TRBJ2-1	TRBV7-3	-	CASTPSSDRNEQFF	TGTGCCAGCACCCCGAGTAGCGATAGGAATGAGCAGTTCTTC
-	TRBJ1-3	TRBV7-9	-	CASSLRSSGNTIYF	TGTGCCAGCAGCTTACGGAGCTCTGGAAACACCATATATTTT
many	TRBJ1-5	TRBV4-1	TRBD1	CASRRSLGTGDQPQHF	TGCGCCAGCAGACGTTCTTTGGGGACAGGGGATCAGCCCCAGCATTTT
-	TRBJ1-1	TRBV7-9	-	CASSSNDGLAFF	TGTGCCAGCAGCTCGAATGATGGGTTAGCTTTCTTT
-	TRBJ1-2	TRBV20-1	-	CSAAPGVDYGYTF	TGCAGTGCCGCCCCGGGGGTAGACTATGGCTACACCTTC
-	TRBJ1-6	TRBV28	TRBD1	CASSPRTGESPLHF	TGTGCCAGCAGCCCGAGGACAGGAGAGTCACCCCTCCACTTT
medium-sized	TRBJ2-1	TRBV12-3/TRBV12-4	TRBD2	CASSLLAGYNEQFF	TGTGCCAGCAGCCTACTAGCGGGCTACAATGAGCAGTTCTTC
many	TRBJ2-2	TRBV20-1	-	CSARTEGGELFF	TGCAGTGCGCGGACAGAAGGGGGGGAGCTGTTTTTT
-	TRBJ2-5	TRBV6-1	-	CASNSQTQGRVETQYF	TGTGCCAGCAACTCTCAGACTCAGGGAAGAGTGGAGACCCAGTACTTC
many	TRBJ1-5	TRBV6-1	TRBD1	CASSYGTVRNQPQHF	TGTGCCAGCAGCTATGGGACAGTACGCAATCAGCCCCAGCATTTT
medium-sized	TRBJ2-1	TRBV11-3	TRBD2	CASSLGGTSGAYNEQFF	TGTGCCAGCAGCTTAGGGGGGACTAGCGGGGCATACAATGAGCAGTTCTTC
medium-sized	TRBJ1-1	TRBV5-1	-	CASSSLTGPTEAFF	TGCGCCAGCAGCTCACTTACAGGGCCCACTGAAGCTTTCTTT
-	TRBJ1-6	TRBV28	-	CTSSLIPTGWRSPLHF	TGTACCAGCAGCTTAATCCCGACGGGGTGGCGATCACCCCTCCACTTT